The rows below give T cell receptor beta chains drawn from one sample of a study of cytomegalovirus exposure and HLA in healthy donors. Data came from immunoSEQ multiplex PCR; TCRdb stores just in-frame clones and leaves some out. The data contain 110,000 to 150,000 clones, 55% to 80% of them singletons. Sequencing used PBMCs. These receptors all come from a human donor in good health. CDR3s include the opening cysteine and the closing phenylalanine or tryptophan. A D gene is named only where the DNA matches it firmly. Rows may omit the clone size; those that give it use once, few, many or a size class.

NA TRBJ1-1 TRBV5-6 NA TGTGCCAGCAGCTTGGAAGTTGGGCAGCGGGGGGAAGCCTTCTTT CASSLEVGQRGEAFF
NA TRBJ1-2 TRBV14 TRBD1 TGTGCCAGCAGCCGATTCAGGGGGAATGGCTACACCTTC CASSRFRGNGYTF
few TRBJ2-7 TRBV19 TRBD1 TGTGCCAGTAGCCACAGGGGTGGAAAGTCGTCCTACGAGCAGTACTTC CASSHRGGKSSYEQYF
NA TRBJ1-1 TRBV7-3 NA TGTGCCAGCAGCTTACGGGGGGGAACTGAAGCTTTCTTT CASSLRGGTEAFF
NA TRBJ2-1 TRBV7-9 TRBD2 TGTGCCAGCAGCTTTACCGCGGGAGATCAGGATGAGCAGTTCTTC CASSFTAGDQDEQFF
NA TRBJ2-3 TRBV6-5 NA TGTGCCAGCTGCTATTCCGTTGCAGATACGCAGTATTTT CASCYSVADTQYF
NA TRBJ1-2 TRBV19 NA TGTGCCAGTAGTATAGTCCTGGGCAGTACTGGCTACACCTTC CASSIVLGSTGYTF
NA TRBJ2-1 TRBV5-1 TRBD1 TGCGCCAGCAGGGCAGGACAGGGGGCCAATAATGAGCAGTTCTTC CASRAGQGANNEQFF
few TRBJ2-7 TRBV9 TRBD2 TGTGCCAGCAGCGAGTGGGAGAGACTAGCGGGAGGCCCGTCAAGCTCCTACGAGCAGTACTTC CASSEWERLAGGPSSSYEQYF
NA TRBJ1-3 TRBV27 NA TGTGCCAGCAGTCCTTACATAACTGGAAACACCATATATTTT CASSPYITGNTIYF
NA TRBJ2-2 TRBV5-1 TRBD1 TGCGCCAGCAGCTTGGGACAGGGAGCCGGGGAGCTGCTTTTT CASSLGQGAGELLF
NA TRBJ1-2 TRBV28 TRBD1 TGTGCCAGCAGCCCGGGACAGCGAGACTATGGCTACACCTTC CASSPGQRDYGYTF
NA TRBJ1-1 TRBV30 NA TGTGCCTGGACCCGGGACATAAGCGACACTGAAGCTTTCTTT CAWTRDISDTEAFF
NA TRBJ2-7 TRBV7-9 TRBD2 TGTGCCAGCAGCTTCGGCTTCGGACTAGGCTCCTACGAGCAGTACTTC CASSFGFGLGSYEQYF
NA TRBJ2-2 TRBV7-2 TRBD2 TGTGCCAGCAGCTTCCGACTAGCGGGTAACACCGGGGAGCTGTTTTTT CASSFRLAGNTGELFF
few TRBJ2-3 TRBV27 TRBD2 TGTGCCAGCAGTTATCCGGGACTAGCGCAGTATTTT CASSYPGLAQYF
once TRBJ2-7 TRBV30 TRBD2 TGTGCCTGGACTGGGACTAGCGGGAGATTTTCCTACGAGCAGTACTTC CAWTGTSGRFSYEQYF
NA TRBJ2-5 TRBV5-1 TRBD1 TGCGCCAGCAGCAGCGGACAGGGTGAAGAGACCCAGTACTTC CASSSGQGEETQYF
NA TRBJ2-1 TRBV6-4 NA TGTGCCAGCAACGGTACTAGGAGGGTCAATGAGCAGTTCTTC CASNGTRRVNEQFF
once TRBJ2-2 TRBV7-2 NA TGTGCCACCACACTTGACAGAGTCAACACCGGGGAGCTGTTTTTT CATTLDRVNTGELFF
NA TRBJ1-3 TRBV5-5 NA TGTGCCAGCAGCCACCGTCCCGGAGCCAGCTCTGGAAACACCATATATTTT CASSHRPGASSGNTIYF
NA TRBJ2-5 TRBV29-1 NA TGCAGCGTACCGTCACGACAGCAAGCAGCTAGGGCCCAGTACTTC CSVPSRQQAARAQYF
once TRBJ1-2 TRBV14 NA TGTGCCAGCAGCCAAGTATTAGGGGATACGATGAGGGGCTACACCTTC CASSQVLGDTMRGYTF